A single count supports the clone carrying this T cell receptor (beta chain). Its antigen remains unidentified. This could be a read error, since a much larger clone is one nucleotide away. Germline-derived CDR1 and CDR2 are LNHNV and YYDKDF (reference sequence). The CDR3 is 14 amino acids. The data were taken from a study of post-analysis software for immune sequencing data. Across the study: The disease courses spanned relapsing-remitting, secondary progressive and progressive-relapsing forms of multiple sclerosis. General observations from the study: Controls had lower frequencies than patients of five or six TRBV segments, which included TRBV5-6, TRBV5-1 and TRBV20-1.

Unique molecular identifiers were present in the TCR beta cDNA libraries. Out of 1 to 10 million T cells, about 460,000 cDNA molecules were generated. TCRdb reprocessed the PCR reads via MiXCR and lists one record per CDR3 protein. The table has hundreds of thousands of distinct CDR3 sequences, 30% seen once. Sequenced: blood. The chain couples TRBV15 to TRBJ2-3; D possibly matches TRBD1 or TRBD2 (5 bases each). The last part of the DNA fits TRBJ2-7 better; the J call may be wrong. This TCR was recovered from a girl between 5 and 17 years old with multiple sclerosis. This CDR3 is CATSSRDQTHEQYV. The CDR3 DNA is TGTGCCACCAGCAGCCGGGACCAGACCCACGAGCAGTACGTC.